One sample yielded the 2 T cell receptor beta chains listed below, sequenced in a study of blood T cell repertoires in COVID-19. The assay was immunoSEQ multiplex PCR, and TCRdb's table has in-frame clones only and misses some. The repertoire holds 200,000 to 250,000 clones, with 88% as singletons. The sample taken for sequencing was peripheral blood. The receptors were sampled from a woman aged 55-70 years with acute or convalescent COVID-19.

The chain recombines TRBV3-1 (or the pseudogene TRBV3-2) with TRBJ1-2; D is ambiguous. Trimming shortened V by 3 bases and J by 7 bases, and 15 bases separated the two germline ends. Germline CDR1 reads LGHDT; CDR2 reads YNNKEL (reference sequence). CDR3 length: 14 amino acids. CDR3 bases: TGTGCCAGCAGCCATGCGCGGACTAATCGTGGCTACACCTTC. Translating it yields CASSHARTNRGYTF.

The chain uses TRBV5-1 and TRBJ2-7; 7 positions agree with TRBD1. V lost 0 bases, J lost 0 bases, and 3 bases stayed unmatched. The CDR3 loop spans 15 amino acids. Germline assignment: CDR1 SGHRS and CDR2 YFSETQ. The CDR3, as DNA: TGCGCCAGCAGCTTGGAGACAGGGAACTCCTACGAGCAGTACTTC. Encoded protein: CASSLETGNSYEQYF.